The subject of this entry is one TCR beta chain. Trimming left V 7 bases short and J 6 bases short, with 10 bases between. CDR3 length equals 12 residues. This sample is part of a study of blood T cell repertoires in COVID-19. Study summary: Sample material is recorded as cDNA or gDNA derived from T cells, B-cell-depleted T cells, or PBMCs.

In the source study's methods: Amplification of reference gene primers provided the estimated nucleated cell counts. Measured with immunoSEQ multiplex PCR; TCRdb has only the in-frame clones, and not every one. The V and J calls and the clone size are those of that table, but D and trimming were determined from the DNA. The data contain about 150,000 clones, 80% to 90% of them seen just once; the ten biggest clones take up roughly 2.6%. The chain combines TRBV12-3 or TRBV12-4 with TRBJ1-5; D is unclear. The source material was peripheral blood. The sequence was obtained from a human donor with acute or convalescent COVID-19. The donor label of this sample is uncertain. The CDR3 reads CASTLGSQPQHF. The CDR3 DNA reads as TGTGCCAGCACCCTTGGGAGTCAGCCCCAGCATTTT.